This T cell receptor (beta chain) is drawn from a study of identical twins. Overall study results and limits: With abundant cord blood beta clonotypes, insertions were fewer; memory repertoires showed no such pattern.

This clonotype was seen only a few times. Its antigen is not identified. TCRdb independently ran MiXCR on the 5' RACE reads; one entry per CDR3 protein. Among about 500,000 distinct CDR3 sequences listed, around 15% were seen once. Everyone who gave samples was a healthy Caucasian. Per the germline V gene, CDR1 is GTSNPN and CDR2 is SVGIG (reference sequence). Between the trimmed V and J ends, which lost 6 bases and 7 bases, there was a span of 8 bases. The CDR3 loop spans 10 amino acids. The sample was also reused in another study, on yellow fever vaccine responses in identical twins.

The chain recombines TRBV30 with TRBJ2-3; D is undetermined. This sequence was found in a woman aged 18-29 years in good health. Input material: CD4+ T cells sorted from blood. This CDR3 reads CACKTNTQYF. CDR3 nucleotide sequence: TGTGCCTGTAAAACCAATACGCAGTATTTT.